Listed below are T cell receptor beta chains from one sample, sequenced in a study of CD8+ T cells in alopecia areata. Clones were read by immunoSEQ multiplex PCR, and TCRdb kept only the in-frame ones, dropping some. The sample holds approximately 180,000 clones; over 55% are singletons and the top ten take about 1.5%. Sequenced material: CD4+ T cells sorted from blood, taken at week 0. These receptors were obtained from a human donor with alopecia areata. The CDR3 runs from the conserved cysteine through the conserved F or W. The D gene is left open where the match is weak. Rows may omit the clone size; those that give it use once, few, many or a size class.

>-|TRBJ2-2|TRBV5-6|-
TGTGCCAGCAGCTTGGACAGGGTGGTGTTTTTT
CASSLDRVVFF
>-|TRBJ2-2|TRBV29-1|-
TGCAGCGTGGCCGCCCGGGCGCACGGGGAGCTGTTTTTT
CSVAARAHGELFF
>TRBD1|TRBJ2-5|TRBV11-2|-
TGTGCCAGCAGTCTTGGGGACAGGGAAGTAGAGACCCAGTACTTC
CASSLGDREVETQYF
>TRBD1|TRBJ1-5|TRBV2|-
TGTGCCAGCAGTGAAAGGACAGGGGCTCAGCCCCAGCATTTT
CASSERTGAQPQHF
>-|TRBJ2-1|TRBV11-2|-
TGTGCCAGCAGCTCCCGACAGGCCGAGCAGTTCTTC
CASSSRQAEQFF
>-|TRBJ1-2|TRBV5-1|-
TGCGCCAGCAGCTTGGATCAAAGGGGTTCCTACTATGGCTACACCTTC
CASSLDQRGSYYGYTF
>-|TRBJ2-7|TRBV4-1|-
TGCGCCAGCGGGGGTCTGTTAATGGAGAAGCAGTACTTC
CASGGLLMEKQYF
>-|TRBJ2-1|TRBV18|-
TGTGCCAGCTCACCTGGGGGGCTCTACAATGAGCAGTTCTTC
CASSPGGLYNEQFF
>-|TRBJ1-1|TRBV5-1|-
TGCGCCAGCAGCTTGGCCAGCTTAAGGGCCACTGAAGCTTTCTTT
CASSLASLRATEAFF
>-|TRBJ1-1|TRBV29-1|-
TGCAGCGTGGCGAACACTGAAGCTTTCTTT
CSVANTEAFF
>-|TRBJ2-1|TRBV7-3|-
TGTGCCAGCAGCCGGATAGGAGGAGGCAACAATGAGCAGTTCTTC
CASSRIGGGNNEQFF
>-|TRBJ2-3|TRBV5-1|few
TGCGCCAGCAGCCATCGACCCCTCTCTACAGGGAGTGGTGGGGATACGCAGTATTTT
CASSHRPLSTGSGGDTQYF
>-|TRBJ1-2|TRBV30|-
TGTGCCTGGAGTGTCTCCGGGTTCGGGGGCTACACCTTC
CAWSVSGFGGYTF
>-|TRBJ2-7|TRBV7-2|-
TGTGCCAGCAGCTTAGCGAATTGGCAGCTCTACGAGCAGTACTTC
CASSLANWQLYEQYF
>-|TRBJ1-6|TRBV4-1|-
TGCGCCAGCAGCCAAGAATCTCGGGTATACGATTCACCCCTCCACTTT
CASSQESRVYDSPLHF
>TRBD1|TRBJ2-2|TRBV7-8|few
TGTGCCAGCAGCGCGGGACAGGGTATGACCGGGGAGCTGTTTTTT
CASSAGQGMTGELFF
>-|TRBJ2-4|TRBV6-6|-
TGTGCCAGCAGTCCCACGGTCCGGGAAAACATTCAGTACTTC
CASSPTVRENIQYF
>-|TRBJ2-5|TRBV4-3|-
TGCGCCAGCAGCCAAGATTACCGGGGCCAAGAGACCCAGTACTTC
CASSQDYRGQETQYF
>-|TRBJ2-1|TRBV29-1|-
TGCAGCGTTGTCGTCAGTTACAATGAGCAGTTCTTC
CSVVVSYNEQFF
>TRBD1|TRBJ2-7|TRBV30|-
TGTGCCTGGAGTCCACTGCGGCCGGGACAGGTTACCTACGAGCAGTACTTC
CAWSPLRPGQVTYEQYF
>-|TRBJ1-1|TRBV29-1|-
TGCAGCGTTGAGGGGAGACTGAACACTGAAGCTTTCTTT
CSVEGRLNTEAFF
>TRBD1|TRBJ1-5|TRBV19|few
TGTGCCAGTAGTATAGATGGGACAGTAAGTCAGCCCCAGCATTTT
CASSIDGTVSQPQHF
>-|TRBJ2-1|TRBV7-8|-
TGTGCCAGCAGCAGGGGTTCCTACAATGAGCAGTTCTTC
CASSRGSYNEQFF
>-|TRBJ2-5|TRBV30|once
TGTGCCGGGTCGATACGGGAGACCCAGTACTTC
CAGSIRETQYF
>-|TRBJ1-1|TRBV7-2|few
TGTGCCAGCAGCTTAGGGCAGATGAACACTGAAGCTTTCTTT
CASSLGQMNTEAFF
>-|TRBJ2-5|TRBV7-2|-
TGTGCCAGCAGCTTCAAGACTCAAGAGACCCAGTACTTC
CASSFKTQETQYF
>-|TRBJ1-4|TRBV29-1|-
TGCAGCGTTACAGGCATAACTAATGAAAAACTGTTTTTT
CSVTGITNEKLFF
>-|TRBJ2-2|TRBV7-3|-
TGTGCCAGCAGCCTGCGAAGAGAAGCCGGGGAGCTGTTTTTT
CASSLRREAGELFF
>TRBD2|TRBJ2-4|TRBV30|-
TGTGCCTGGAGTACGGGAGGCAAAAACATTCAGTACTTC
CAWSTGGKNIQYF
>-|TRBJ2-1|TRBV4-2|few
TGTGCCAGCAGCCCGAGCGGGTATAACTACAATGAGCAGTTCTTC
CASSPSGYNYNEQFF
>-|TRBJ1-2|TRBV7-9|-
TGTGCCAGCAGCTTAGCATCGAGGGATGGCTACACCTTC
CASSLASRDGYTF
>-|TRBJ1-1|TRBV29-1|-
TGCAGCGTTGAATCCCCCTCGGTGAACACTGAAGCTTTCTTT
CSVESPSVNTEAFF
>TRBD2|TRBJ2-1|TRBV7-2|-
TGTGCCAGCAGCTCGAGAAGGGCGGGGGGATACAATGAGCAGTTCTTC
CASSSRRAGGYNEQFF